The source of this TCR beta chain is a study of cytotoxic CD8 clonotypes in ibrutinib-treated CLL. On the study more broadly: The cohort had around 11 relapsed/refractory and some 16 treatment-naive patients, fewer than 18 IGHV unmutated.

This clone was detected only a few times. Its specificity is unknown. V was pared by 1 base and J by 7 bases, with 16 bases between. CDR1 GTSNPN and CDR2 SVGIG come from the germline V gene (reference sequence). The CDR3 consists of 15 residues. TCRdb's copy holds only in-frame clones and misses some; the assay was immunoSEQ multiplex PCR. The sample lists more than 70,000 clones, about 85% occurring once. Study conclusions and caveats: The public clonotypes identified were infrequent and showed contraction or stability on treatment.

The chain couples TRBV30 to TRBJ2-2, with D perhaps given as TRBD1 or TRBD2 (6 bases each). This receptor was obtained from a human donor with chronic lymphocytic leukemia. The input for sequencing was PBMCs, taken after 12 months of ibrutinib treatment. CDR3 sequence (DNA): TGTGCCTGGAGTGCCGGCCCGGGGGCGGTCGGGGAGCTGTTTTTT. Translated: CAWSAGPGAVGELFF.